These T cell receptor beta chains were read from a single sample in a study of blood T cell repertoires in COVID-19. Some clones are missing from TCRdb's copy, which holds only in-frame ones; the method was immunoSEQ multiplex PCR. The sample comprises about 490,000 clones, 70% to 90% of which are singletons, and 3% to 4% rests with the top ten. The sample taken for sequencing was peripheral blood. The receptors derive from a human donor in a cohort sampled during active COVID-19. Both conserved end residues are part of each CDR3. Each record gives: V gene, D gene, clone size, J gene, CDR3 DNA, CDR3 protein. A D gene is named only where the DNA matches it firmly. Clone size appears in some rows only: once, few, many, or a class for an expanded clone.

V: TRBV28; D: TRBD1; size: few; J: TRBJ2-1; DNA: TGTGCCAGCAGTCCACAGGGGAAATCCTACAATGAGCAGTTCTTC; CDR3: CASSPQGKSYNEQFF
V: TRBV7-6; D: TRBD1; size: few; J: TRBJ1-3; DNA: TGTGCCAGCAGCCAGGACAGGGGAGGTGGAAACACCATATATTTT; CDR3: CASSQDRGGGNTIYF
V: TRBV20-1; D: TRBD2; size: NA; J: TRBJ2-3; DNA: TGCAGTGCTAGTCCGGGACTAGCGGGGCCCACAGATACGCAGTATTTT; CDR3: CSASPGLAGPTDTQYF
V: TRBV5-4; D: TRBD2; size: NA; J: TRBJ2-1; DNA: TGTGCCAGCAGCTTGGGGGTCGGGGGGTCCTACAATGAGCAGTTCTTC; CDR3: CASSLGVGGSYNEQFF
V: TRBV19; D: NA; size: NA; J: TRBJ2-1; DNA: TGTGCCAGTAGTATAGGCGCTAACAATGAGCAGTTCTTC; CDR3: CASSIGANNEQFF
V: TRBV5-4; D: NA; size: NA; J: TRBJ1-1; DNA: TGTGCCAGCAGCCTTACAGGAATGAACACTGAAGCTTTCTTT; CDR3: CASSLTGMNTEAFF
V: TRBV24-1; D: NA; size: NA; J: TRBJ2-1; DNA: TGTGCCACCAGTGATAAAGTAACCGCGGGGGCTTACAATGAGCAGTTCTTC; CDR3: CATSDKVTAGAYNEQFF
V: TRBV7-3; D: NA; size: few; J: TRBJ2-7; DNA: TGTGCCAGCAGCTTAAGTGGGCCCCTCGGCGAGCAGTACTTC; CDR3: CASSLSGPLGEQYF
V: TRBV6-4; D: NA; size: NA; J: TRBJ1-5; DNA: TGTGCCAGCAGCGCGGAAAGCAATCAGCCCCAGCATTTT; CDR3: CASSAESNQPQHF
V: TRBV5-1; D: TRBD1; size: NA; J: TRBJ1-6; DNA: TGCGCCAGCAGCTTGGCAGGAGACAGGGGAGCGGAATCACCCCTCCACTTT; CDR3: CASSLAGDRGAESPLHF
V: TRBV6-2/TRBV6-3; D: TRBD1; size: NA; J: TRBJ1-5; DNA: TGTGCCAGCAGTAGGGGGCCCAATCAGCCCCAGCATTTT; CDR3: CASSRGPNQPQHF
V: TRBV5-6; D: NA; size: NA; J: TRBJ1-3; DNA: TGTGCCAGCAGCTTGCCAGGATCAGGAAACACCATATATTTT; CDR3: CASSLPGSGNTIYF
V: TRBV19; D: TRBD1; size: NA; J: TRBJ2-2; DNA: TGTGCCAGTAGTACGGACAGGGCAACCGGGGAGCTGTTTTTT; CDR3: CASSTDRATGELFF
V: TRBV25-1; D: TRBD2; size: NA; J: TRBJ2-1; DNA: TGTGCCAGCCGGACTAGCGGGATGATAAACAATGAGCAGTTCTTC; CDR3: CASRTSGMINNEQFF
V: TRBV28; D: NA; size: NA; J: TRBJ2-1; DNA: TGTGCCAGCATGCAATCGCGCGGCTACAATGAGCAGTTCTTC; CDR3: CASMQSRGYNEQFF